The rows below give T cell receptor beta chains drawn from one sample of a study of blood T cell repertoires in COVID-19. Method: immunoSEQ multiplex PCR; TCRdb's copy keeps in-frame clones and lacks some. The sample lists 110,000 to 150,000 clones; around four fifths were seen once. Sequenced input: peripheral blood. The receptors were sampled from a human donor in a cohort sampled during active COVID-19. CDR3s include the opening cysteine and the closing phenylalanine or tryptophan. The D gene is left open where the match is weak. Clone size is given for some rows only: seen once, a few or many times, or a class if the clone is expanded.

j_gene | v_gene | abundance | d_gene | len | CDR3nt | CDR3aa
TRBJ1-3 | TRBV5-5 | . | . | 15 | TGTGCCAGCAGTTCGACGGACTTCTCTGGAAACACCATATATTTT | CASSSTDFSGNTIYF
TRBJ1-1 | TRBV7-2 | . | . | 12 | TGTGCCAGCAGCTTAGGTCTGACTGAAGCTTTCTTT | CASSLGLTEAFF
TRBJ2-3 | TRBV24-1 | once | TRBD2 | 17 | TGTGCCACCAGTGTAGCGCCCGCTAGCGGGAGAACAGATACGCAGTATTTT | CATSVAPASGRTDTQYF
TRBJ2-1 | TRBV19 | . | . | 14 | TGTGCCAGTAGTTTCCGGCTAGCCGAGAATGAGCAGTTCTTC | CASSFRLAENEQFF
TRBJ2-5 | TRBV7-2 | . | TRBD1 | 16 | TGTGCCAGCAGCTCCAGACAGGGAAGTTCGTGGGAGACCCAGTACTTC | CASSSRQGSSWETQYF
TRBJ2-7 | TRBV19 | . | TRBD1 | 13 | TGTGCCAGTAAAACAGGGGCTGGCTACGAGCAGTACTTC | CASKTGAGYEQYF
TRBJ1-5 | TRBV7-9 | . | TRBD1 | 16 | TGTGCCAGCAGCTTAGGCACAGGGGCTGGCAATCAGCCCCAGCATTTT | CASSLGTGAGNQPQHF
TRBJ1-5 | TRBV7-8 | . | . | 14 | TGTGCCAGCAGACAGGGATATAGCAATCAGCCCCAGCATTTT | CASRQGYSNQPQHF
TRBJ1-2 | TRBV6-5 | few | TRBD1 | 14 | TGTGCCAGCCACGACAGGGGGCGGGTATATGGCTACACCTTC | CASHDRGRVYGYTF
TRBJ2-3 | TRBV19 | . | . | 13 | TGTGCCAGTAGTATACAGGGGACAGATACGCAGTATTTT | CASSIQGTDTQYF
TRBJ1-3 | TRBV19 | . | . | 15 | TGTGCCAGTAGTCTTACCCCTGAAAGAGGGAACACCATATATTTT | CASSLTPERGNTIYF
TRBJ2-7 | TRBV6-1 | . | . | 15 | TGTGCCAGCAGTGAAGGAACGGGAGAATCCTACGAGCAGTACTTC | CASSEGTGESYEQYF
TRBJ2-1 | TRBV4-3 | . | . | 14 | TGCGCCAGCAGCCAAGATTCCCCCCCGAATGAGCAGTTCTTC | CASSQDSPPNEQFF
TRBJ1-1 | TRBV7-2 | once | . | 14 | TGTGCCAGCAGCTTAGGGCAGGGTCACACTGAAGCTTTCTTT | CASSLGQGHTEAFF
TRBJ2-2 | TRBV27 | . | . | 10 | TGTGCCAGCACGACCGGGGAGCTGTTTTTT | CASTTGELFF
TRBJ2-7 | TRBV5-1 | . | TRBD2 | 13 | TGCGCCAGCAGACGAACTAGCGACTACGAGCAGTACTTC | CASRRTSDYEQYF
TRBJ1-5 | TRBV7-2 | once | . | 13 | TGTGCCAGCAGCTTTAGAGGGAATCAGCCCCAGCATTTT | CASSFRGNQPQHF
TRBJ2-7 | TRBV5-4 | . | . | 15 | TGTGCCAGCAGCTTGGGGGCGGGAATCCCCTACGAGCAGTACTTC | CASSLGAGIPYEQYF
TRBJ2-1 | TRBV19 | once | TRBD2 | 16 | TGTGCCAGTAGTCTCAGGACTAGCGGGAGGTACAATGAGCAGTTCTTC | CASSLRTSGRYNEQFF
TRBJ2-5 | TRBV7-3 | . | TRBD2 | 16 | TGTGCCAGCAGCTTATCGGCTAGCGGGAGCAGGGAGACCCAGTACTTC | CASSLSASGSRETQYF
TRBJ1-1 | TRBV28 | . | . | 14 | TGTGCCAGCAGTTCTGTAACCACTCGGAGTGAAGCTTTCTTT | CASSSVTTRSEAFF
TRBJ2-2 | TRBV7-3 | . | . | 16 | TGTGCCAGCAGCTTTAACCGAGGCCAGAACACCGGGGAGCTGTTTTTT | CASSFNRGQNTGELFF
TRBJ1-5 | TRBV29-1 | . | TRBD1 | 14 | TGCAGCGTTGCCGGGACAGGGGTGAATCAGCCCCAGCATTTT | CSVAGTGVNQPQHF
TRBJ2-3 | TRBV7-2 | . | TRBD1 | 17 | TGTGCCAGCAGCTTAGTAGGGACAGTCGCACGGATAGATACGCAGTATTTT | CASSLVGTVARIDTQYF
TRBJ2-7 | TRBV29-1 | . | TRBD2 | 13 | TGCAGCGTTGCCCTAGCGGGGGCGGGGGAGCAGTACTTC | CSVALAGAGEQYF
TRBJ1-5 | TRBV7-2 | . | . | 14 | TGTGCCAGCACCTCGGGGTATAGCAATCAGCCCCAGCATTTT | CASTSGYSNQPQHF
TRBJ2-5 | TRBV19 | . | . | 12 | TGTGCCAGTAGCGGAGACCAAGAGACCCAGTACTTC | CASSGDQETQYF
TRBJ2-7 | TRBV7-2 | . | TRBD2 | 15 | TGTGCCAGCAGCCATAGCGGGAGCCTCTCCTACGAGCAGTACTTC | CASSHSGSLSYEQYF
TRBJ1-5 | TRBV6-2/TRBV6-3 | . | TRBD1 | 15 | TGTGCCAGCAGCCTCAGGGGGTTTGGCAATCAGCCCCAGCATTTT | CASSLRGFGNQPQHF
TRBJ2-1 | TRBV7-9 | . | TRBD2 | 16 | TGTGCCAGCAGCTTACAGCGGGGATCGTTTTACAATGAGCAGTTCTTC | CASSLQRGSFYNEQFF
TRBJ2-5 | TRBV5-5 | few | . | 13 | TGTGCCAGCAGCTTAGGGGGGGGCACGGCCCAGTACTTC | CASSLGGGTAQYF
TRBJ1-1 | TRBV30 | . | . | 16 | TGTGCCTGGAGTGTTCCCTCCCCGGGGGGGAACACTGAAGCTTTCTTT | CAWSVPSPGGNTEAFF
TRBJ2-5 | TRBV19 | . | . | 16 | TGTGCCAGTACCCCCCGGCCGACAGGGGAGGGAGAGACCCAGTACTTC | CASTPRPTGEGETQYF
TRBJ2-5 | TRBV15 | . | TRBD2 | 16 | TGTGCCACCAGTGGCGGGAGGGTTGGCTTTCAAGAGACCCAGTACTTC | CATSGGRVGFQETQYF
TRBJ2-3 | TRBV9 | . | . | 12 | TGTGCCAGCAGCGGAGAAGTTGGTACGCAGTATTTT | CASSGEVGTQYF
TRBJ1-4 | TRBV6-6 | few | . | 13 | TGTGCCAGCACCGCAGGGTACAATGAAAAACTGTTTTTT | CASTAGYNEKLFF
TRBJ2-2 | TRBV9 | . | . | 16 | TGTGCCAGCAGCCCCCGTGTCGATTTAGCGACCGGGGAGCTGTTTTTT | CASSPRVDLATGELFF
TRBJ2-1 | TRBV19 | . | TRBD2 | 15 | TGTGCCAGTAGGAAGACTAGCGGGGTTGGGAATGAGCAGTTCTTC | CASRKTSGVGNEQFF
TRBJ1-2 | TRBV27 | few | TRBD1 | 14 | TGTGCCAGCAGTTCCGACAGGGTAATAGAGGGCTACACCTTC | CASSSDRVIEGYTF
TRBJ2-1 | TRBV24-1 | . | TRBD2 | 13 | TGTGCCACCCTAGCGGACTTCTACAATGAGCAGTTCTTC | CATLADFYNEQFF
TRBJ1-3 | TRBV19 | . | . | 14 | TGTGCCAGTAGTAACGCCGGCTCTGGAAACACCATATATTTT | CASSNAGSGNTIYF
TRBJ1-2 | TRBV11-2 | . | . | 15 | TGTGCCAGCAGCATTACAGGAACGCAAAACTATGGCTACACCTTC | CASSITGTQNYGYTF
TRBJ2-1 | TRBV28 | . | . | 13 | TGTGCCAGCAGTCGACCCCAGGGGCGGGAGCAGTTCTTC | CASSRPQGREQFF
TRBJ2-7 | TRBV4-1 | . | . | 14 | TGCGCCAGCAGCCTCCGACCTGGAGGCTACGAGCAGTACTTC | CASSLRPGGYEQYF
TRBJ2-1 | TRBV4-2 | . | TRBD2 | 21 | TGTGCCAGCAGCCAAGATGTGGCCGGGACTAGCGGGAGGGCCCTGGTCAATGAGCAGTTCTTC | CASSQDVAGTSGRALVNEQFF
TRBJ2-5 | TRBV5-1 | . | TRBD1 | 14 | TGCGCCAGCAGCCTACAGGGGAGTGGGGAGACCCAGTACTTC | CASSLQGSGETQYF
TRBJ1-5 | TRBV21-1 | . | . | 16 | TGTGCCAGCAGCAAAGGTTCAGGGGCGAGGGATCAGCCCCAGCATTTT | CASSKGSGARDQPQHF
TRBJ1-1 | TRBV5-1 | . | TRBD1 | 15 | TGCGCCAGCAGTTCTACTACAGGGGTGGGTACTGAAGCTTTCTTT | CASSSTTGVGTEAFF
TRBJ2-5 | TRBV5-5 | . | TRBD1 | 15 | TGTGCCAGCAGCTCTGTTGGGACAGCTCAAGAGACCCAGTACTTC | CASSSVGTAQETQYF
TRBJ1-2 | TRBV3-1/TRBV3-2 | . | . | 14 | TGTGCCAGCAGCCAACTGGGACTGTCCTATGGCTACACCTTC | CASSQLGLSYGYTF
TRBJ2-3 | TRBV7-9 | . | . | 18 | TGTGCCAGCAGCGTTACCTACAGCTCACTTCCTAGCACAGATACGCAGTATTTT | CASSVTYSSLPSTDTQYF
TRBJ2-5 | TRBV2 | . | . | 13 | TGTGCCAGCAGTAGAGGCCTAGCAGAGACCCAGTACTTC | CASSRGLAETQYF
TRBJ2-1 | TRBV6-2/TRBV6-3 | few | TRBD2 | 18 | TGTGCCAGCAGTCAACTGGGACTAGCGGGAGCCCCGGGGAATGAGCAGTTCTTC | CASSQLGLAGAPGNEQFF
TRBJ2-5 | TRBV6-5 | . | TRBD1 | 16 | TGTGCCAGCAGTTACGGGACAGGGTGGGGACAAGAGACCCAGTACTTC | CASSYGTGWGQETQYF